This T cell receptor (beta chain) originates from a study of blood T cells in healthy people across ages. Broader study findings: Strong correlation existed between TCR beta diversity and naive T cell percentage.

At least ten counts were recorded for this clonotype. Its antigen is not known. Mismatch with germline at one junction end may stem from a read error. This CDR3 is 16 amino acids long. Germline values: CDR1 MGHRA, CDR2 YSYEKL. At least 6.5 million PBMCs were isolated per sample. Extractions gave at least 5 micrograms of total RNA per sample. Using a J-beta primer mix together with a sample-barcoded 5' primer, a second PCR was run for about 6 to 11 cycles. A template-switch adaptor that had 12 random nucleotides put a tag on each cDNA molecule. TCRdb reanalysed the 5' RACE reads using MiXCR and keeps one entry per CDR3 protein. The top ten clones hold about 20% of a sample with about 1,000,000 distinct CDR3 sequences, 40% to 50% of them seen once.

Sequencing was performed on blood. This sequence was found in a woman aged 55-75 years in good health. This chain joins TRBV4-1 and TRBJ2-3, with D possibly being TRBD2 (5 bases). The CDR3 region has the DNA TGTGCCAGCAGCCAAGATAGGGCGGGCAGCACAGATACGCAGTATTTT. Translating gives CASSQDRAGSTDTQYF.